This T cell receptor beta chain was identified in a study of blood T cell repertoires in COVID-19. Study in general: Samples representing acute and convalescent COVID-19 were sourced from the United States, Italy and Spain.

In the original workflow: Researchers report that nucleated cell counts were estimated from reference gene primer amplification. The protocol was immunoSEQ multiplex PCR, while the TCRdb copy is restricted to in-frame clones and leaves out a portion. That table furnishes V, J and clone size, whereas the DNA furnished D and trimming. This table has some 55,000 clones, more than 90% appearing once. There are 16 residues in the CDR3. The J segment lost 4 bases and the V segment lost 1 base, leaving 8 bases of the junction unmatched. CDR1 SGHKS and CDR2 YYEKEE come from the germline V gene (reference sequence).

This TCR was recovered from a human donor in a cohort sampled during active COVID-19. The material sequenced was peripheral blood. The chain recombines TRBV5-5 with TRBJ1-5, with TRBD1 matching 7 bases. The CDR3 region is CASSLKATGLNQPQHF. The CDR3 DNA is TGTGCCAGCAGCTTGAAGGCGACAGGGTTAAATCAGCCCCAGCATTTT.